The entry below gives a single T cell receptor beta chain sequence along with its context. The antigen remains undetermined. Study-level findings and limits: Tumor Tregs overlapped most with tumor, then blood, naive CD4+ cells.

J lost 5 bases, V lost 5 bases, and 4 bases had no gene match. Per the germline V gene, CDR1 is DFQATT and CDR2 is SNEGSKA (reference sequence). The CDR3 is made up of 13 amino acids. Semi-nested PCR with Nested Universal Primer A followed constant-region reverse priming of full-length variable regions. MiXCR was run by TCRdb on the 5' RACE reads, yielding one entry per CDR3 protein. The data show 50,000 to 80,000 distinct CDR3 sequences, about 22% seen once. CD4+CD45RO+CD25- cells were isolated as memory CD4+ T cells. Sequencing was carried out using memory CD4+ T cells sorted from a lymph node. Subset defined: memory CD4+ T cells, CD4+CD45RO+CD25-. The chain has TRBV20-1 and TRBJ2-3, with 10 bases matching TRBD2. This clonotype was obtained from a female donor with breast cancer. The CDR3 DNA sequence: TGCAGTGCTCCAGCGGGAGGGGGAGATACGCAGTATTTT. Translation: CSAPAGGGDTQYF.